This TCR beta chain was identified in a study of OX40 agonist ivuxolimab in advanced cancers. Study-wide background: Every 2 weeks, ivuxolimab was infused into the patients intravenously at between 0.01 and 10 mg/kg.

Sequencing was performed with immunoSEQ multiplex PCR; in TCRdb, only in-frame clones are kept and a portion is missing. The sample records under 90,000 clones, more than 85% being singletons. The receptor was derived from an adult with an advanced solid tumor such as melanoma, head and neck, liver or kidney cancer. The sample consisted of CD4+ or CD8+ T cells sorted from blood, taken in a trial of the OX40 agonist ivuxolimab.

The CDR3 nucleotides read TGTGCCAGCAGCGCGGCTTCGGGGGGTATTAGTCCTATGAACACTGAAGCTTTCTTT. It yields the protein CASSAASGGISPMNTEAFF. This chain connects TRBV9 to TRBJ1-1, with D maybe TRBD1 (5 bases). The V gene's germline CDR1 is SGDLS and CDR2 YYNGEE. V lost 3 bases to trimming and J lost 0 bases, with 24 bases between them. This CDR3 spans 19 amino acids.